This T cell receptor beta chain appears in the sequencing data of a study of blood T cells in healthy people across ages. A sample-barcoded 5' primer and a J-beta primer mix were used in a second PCR of roughly 6 to 11 cycles. In TCRdb, the 5' RACE reads were re-called with MiXCR into one record per CDR3 protein. The sample holds approximately 1.5 million distinct CDR3 sequences; 40% to 45% are singletons and the top ten take about 4%. This clonotype was seen more than once but under ten times. The CDR3 spans 14 residues. Trimming shortened V by 4 bases and J by 0 bases, and 10 bases separated the two germline ends. CDR1 SGHRS and CDR2 YFSETQ come from the germline V gene.

The clonotype comes from a woman aged 18 to 35 in good health. Sample: blood. This sequence joins TRBV5-1 and TRBJ1-2; tentative D call: TRBD1 (5 bases). CDR3 sequence: CASSIAQANYGYTF. DNA of the CDR3: TGCGCCAGCAGCATCGCACAGGCTAACTATGGCTACACCTTC.